This TCR beta chain was profiled in a study of cytomegalovirus exposure and HLA in healthy donors. Study results and limitations: There was a cluster of highly shared sequence variants that was likely a sequencing artifact. Most of the TCR beta V segments (in an earlier analysis) were productive either about 87% or about 30% of the time.

A word on this clone: Its antigen is undetermined.

With 60 Vbeta and 13 Jbeta primers, the PCR was carried out. Sequencing was performed with immunoSEQ multiplex PCR; in TCRdb, only in-frame clones are kept and a portion is missing. The table records 120,000 to 150,000 clones, around 78% of them present only once. Germline loops: CDR1 SGHTA, CDR2 FQGNSA. The CDR3 contains 13 residues. V was pared by 8 bases and J by 8 bases, with 7 bases of the junction left unmatched. Source material: PBMCs. The chain carries TRBV7-2 and TRBJ1-4, with 8 bases identical to TRBD1. This clonotype was obtained from a woman aged 35 to 49 in good health and CMV-seropositive. The DNA of the CDR3 is TGTGCCAGCGGCACAGGGGGGGAAGAAAAACTGTTTTTT. This gives the protein CASGTGGEEKLFF.